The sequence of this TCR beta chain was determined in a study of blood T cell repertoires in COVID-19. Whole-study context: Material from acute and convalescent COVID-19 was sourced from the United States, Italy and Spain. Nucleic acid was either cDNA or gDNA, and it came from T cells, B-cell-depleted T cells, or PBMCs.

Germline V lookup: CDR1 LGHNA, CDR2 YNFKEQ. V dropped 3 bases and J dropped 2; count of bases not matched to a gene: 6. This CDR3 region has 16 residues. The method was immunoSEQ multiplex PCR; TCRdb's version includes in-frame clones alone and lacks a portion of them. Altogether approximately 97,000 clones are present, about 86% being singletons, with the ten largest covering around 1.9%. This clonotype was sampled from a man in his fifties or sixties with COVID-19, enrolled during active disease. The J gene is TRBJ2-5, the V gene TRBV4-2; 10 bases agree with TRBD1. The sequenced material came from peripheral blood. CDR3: CASSHLSGQGQETQYF. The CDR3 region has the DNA TGTGCCAGCAGCCATCTCTCGGGACAGGGGCAAGAGACCCAGTACTTC.